The T cell receptor (beta chain) described here comes from a study of radiation and T cells in renal cell carcinoma. Background on the study: Nephrectomy followed 15 Gy stereotactic body radiation by 4 weeks. Study-level findings and limits: In blood, top tumor clones expanded by 2 weeks, shrinking by 4.

Time point denoted: blood 2 weeks post-SBRT. The treatment is: 15 Gy SBRT to primary tumor, nephrectomy 4 weeks later. Blood was sampled at baseline, 2 weeks and 4 weeks after SBRT. Measured with immunoSEQ multiplex PCR; TCRdb has only the in-frame clones, and not every one. There are over 60,000 clones in the sample; 70% to 80% occur only once, and roughly 7.4% lies in the top ten. Points on this clone: What it binds is unknown.

The CDR3 has 17 residues. V was trimmed by 0 bases and J by 1 base, leaving 15 bases between them. The germline CDR1 and CDR2 sequences are LNHNV and YYDKDF (reference sequence). This rearrangement joins TRBV15 to TRBJ1-1, with unresolved D. Specimen: blood, collected from a patient whose treatment included radiotherapy and nephrectomy. The TCR originated in a man aged 60 to 75 with renal cell carcinoma. This CDR3 is CATSRDTFFDANTEAFF. The CDR3, as DNA: TGTGCCACCAGCAGAGATACATTTTTTGACGCGAACACTGAAGCTTTCTTT. Supplemented by reference TRBV15 and TRBJ1-1, the full variable domain reads DAMVIQNPRYQVTQFGKPVTLSCSQTLNHNVMYWYQQKSSQAPKLLFHYYDKDFNNEADTPDNFQSRRPNTSFCFLDIRSPGLGDTAMYLCATSRDTFFDANTEAFFGQGTRLTVV.